This TCR beta chain was sequenced for a study of T cells in Graves' hyperthyroidism and ophthalmopathy. CDR1 is ENHRY and CDR2 is SYGVKD in the germline V gene. This CDR3 comprises 14 residues. Criteria for exclusion of patients were uncontrolled infection, other autoimmune disease, pregnancy or lactation. Diagnosis rested on symptoms, serum thyroxine and TRAb, thyroid ultrasound, and orbital computed tomography. Study observations and caveats: Clonotypes that were expanded in thyroid above 0.001 mostly appeared in blood too. It was a median about 6.5 months before onset that the model predicted ophthalmopathy.

About this clonotype: No antigen is known for it. Relative to the germline gene, one junction end is altered; a read error may explain this.

Template material for amplifying TCR beta CDR3 regions consisted of RNA transcripts. The primer set for the first-round RT-PCR of the TCR CDR3 was HTBI. TCRdb itself ran the multiplex PCR reads through MiXCR, one entry per CDR3 protein. The data contain about 560,000 distinct CDR3 sequences, 15% to 19% of them singletons. The clonotype originates from a woman in her twenties or thirties with Graves' hyperthyroidism. What was sequenced was blood. The chain uses TRBV10-3 and TRBJ2-1, with 8 bases that match TRBD2. The CDR3 region has the DNA TGTGCCATCAGTAGCGGGAGCTCCTACAATGAGAAGTTCTTC. Its translation: CAISSGSSYNEKFF.